These 18 T cell receptor beta chains came from one sample sequenced in a study of CD8 T cells in ankylosing spondylitis (dated by TCRdb to about 2017). General study outcomes and caveats: Blood from ankylosing spondylitis patients appeared to be characterized by a TCR beta motif composed of eight highly homologous amino acid variants.

Their antigens remain unidentified. Library creation used 5' RACE. Sequencing was carried out with an Illumina HiSeq 2500. Through fastp at Q25 and MiXCR, TCRdb rebuilt clones from the public reads, retaining in-frame beta chains. One record per CDR3 amino acid sequence lists the most common genes and DNA. In this sample the table shows about 390,000 distinct CDR3 sequences, around 22% of which occur a single time. The top ten hold 16% of the sample. The sample comprised blood, either unsorted or a sorted T cell fraction (not recorded which). The receptors were gathered from a male donor with ankylosing spondylitis.

The chain links TRBV20-1 to TRBJ1-5, with a weak D call TRBD1 (5 bases). V was shortened by 1 base and J by 1 base, with 5 bases between the two germline ends. CDR1 is DFQATT and CDR2 is SNEGSKA in the germline V gene (reference sequence). This CDR3 has 13 amino acids. CDR3 residues: CSARGQSNQPQHF. Written as DNA, the CDR3 is TGCAGTGCTAGAGGACAGAGCAATCAGCCCCAGCATTTT.

This chain joins TRBV6-5 and TRBJ1-6; D unclear. V gave up 0 bases and J gave up 10 bases, with 13 bases separating them. This CDR3 region has 15 residues. Germline CDR1 is MNHEY and CDR2 is SVGAGI. The CDR3 nucleotides read TGTGCCAGCAGTTACTCGTCCGGGAGAAGCTCACCCCTCCACTTT. The encoded protein is CASSYSSGRSSPLHF.

This clonotype appeared many times. The gene calls are TRBV12-3 or TRBV12-4 and TRBJ1-4, with D uncertain. Trimming shortened V by 2 bases and J by 6 bases, and 10 bases separated the two germline ends. The CDR3 has 14 amino acids. CDR3 protein: CASSLNVEHEKLFF. DNA of the CDR3: TGTGCCAGCAGTTTAAACGTCGAGCATGAAAAACTGTTTTTT.

In this sample, this clonotype turned up a few times. This chain links TRBV11-2 with TRBJ1-2; D perhaps matches TRBD1 (6 bases). Per the germline V gene, CDR1 is SGHAT and CDR2 is FQNNGV. The CDR3 totals 19 residues. The V gene lost 1 base and the J gene lost 2 bases, with 23 bases spanning the gap. This chain's CDR3 is CASSLVFLGQLPGNYGYTF. In nucleotides, the CDR3 is TGTGCCAGCAGCTTAGTATTCCTCGGACAGTTACCTGGGAACTATGGCTACACCTTC.

This clonotype occurred many times. The V and J genes are TRBV6-5 and TRBJ2-2; D remains ambiguous. Germline V lookup: CDR1 MNHEY, CDR2 SVGAGI. The CDR3 extends over 15 amino acids. Trimming stripped 1 base from V and 1 base from J, with 7 bases between. The CDR3 reads CASSYWRRNTGELFF. CDR3 nucleotides: TGTGCCAGCAGTTACTGGCGGAGGAACACCGGGGAGCTGTTTTTT.

The chain uses TRBV27 and TRBJ2-4, with a tentative D call TRBD2 (6 bases). V was clipped by 5 bases and J by 15 bases, with 20 bases between them. Germline V CDR1 and CDR2: MNHEY, SMNVEV (reference sequence). The CDR3 loop spans 13 amino acids. As DNA, the CDR3 is TGTGCCAGCAGTCTCCTGGGGGGAGGCCCAAGGTACTTC. It specifies CASSLLGGGPRYF.

In this sample, this clonotype turned up many times. This chain links TRBV7-3 with TRBJ1-2; 7 bases match TRBD1. Germline V CDR1 and CDR2: SGHTA, FQGTGA. After removal of 5 bases from V and 2 bases from J, the junction contained 8 bases not matched to a gene. This CDR3 has 15 residues. The DNA of the CDR3 is TGTGCCAGCAGCCCAGGGGGTGGGGAGAACTATGGCTACACCTTC. It translates to CASSPGGGENYGYTF.

V gene TRBV20-1 combines with J gene TRBJ2-6, with D maybe TRBD1 (6 bases). V lost 0 bases and J 2 bases, leaving 8 bases between the germline ends. The CDR3 totals 15 residues. Germline CDR1 is DFQATT and CDR2 is SNEGSKA (reference sequence). CDR3 amino acids: CSARDQGTGANVLTF. The CDR3, as DNA: TGCAGTGCTAGAGACCAGGGGACTGGGGCCAACGTCCTGACTTTC.

This clonotype has only a few counts. The chain is built from TRBV12-3 or TRBV12-4 and TRBJ1-1; TRBD1 is a possible D gene (6 bases). The CDR3 has 14 amino acids. The V gene lost 3 bases and the J gene lost 4 bases, with 12 bases spanning the gap. The CDR3 loop is CASSFTGLGTEAFF. CDR3 nucleotide sequence: TGTGCCAGCAGTTTTACAGGGTTGGGCACTGAAGCTTTCTTT.

The CDR3, as DNA: TGTGCCAGCAGTTTTGGAGGGTTTTACAATGAGCAGTTCTTC. Translation gives CASSFGGFYNEQFF. The chain combines TRBV28 with TRBJ2-1, with a tentative D call TRBD2 (6 bases). The CDR3 consists of 14 residues. The germline V gene encodes CDR1 MDHEN and CDR2 SYDVKM. Deletions cut 3 bases from V and 4 bases from J, with 10 bases between. The whole variable domain, filled in from reference TRBV28 and TRBJ2-1, reads DVKVTQSSRYLVKRTGEKVFLECVQDMDHENMFWYRQDPGLGLRLIYFSYDVKMKEKGDIPEGYSVSREKKERFSLILESASTNQTSMYLCASSFGGFYNEQFFGPGTRLTVL.

This chain joins TRBV21-1 and TRBJ2-7; the table calls TRBD1, which could not be checked here. TRBV21-1 is recorded as a pseudogene. There are 18 residues in the CDR3. This chain's CDR3 is CASSGQVSRGRWAYEQYF. CDR3 DNA sequence: TGTGCCAGCAGCGGACAAGTATCGAGGGGGCGCTGGGCCTACGAGCAGTACTTC.

This chain links TRBV24-1 with TRBJ2-1, with D maybe TRBD2 (5 bases). This CDR3 is built from 16 residues. The germline gives CDR1 KGHDR, CDR2 SFDVKD. Trimming took 3 bases from V and 0 from J, leaving 11 bases between them. CDR3 coding DNA: TGTGCCACCAGTGATGCGGAGGCCAGCTCCTACAATGAGCAGTTCTTC. It encodes CATSDAEASSYNEQFF.

V usage is TRBV7-9 and J usage is TRBJ2-7, with 14 bases identical to TRBD2. With V trimmed by 5 bases and J by 9 bases, 9 bases remained unmatched. This CDR3 is 15 amino acids long. Germline values: CDR1 SEHNR, CDR2 FQNEAQ (reference sequence). The CDR3, as DNA: TGTGCCAGCAGCACCGGACTAGCGGGAGGATCAGTGCAGTACTTC. It specifies CASSTGLAGGSVQYF.

In its sample, this clonotype was seen a few times. The genes are TRBV3-1 and TRBJ2-7, with a weak D call TRBD1 (5 bases). Germline lookup yields CDR1 LGHDT and CDR2 YNNKEL (reference sequence). The CDR3 consists of 12 residues. Trimming removed 9 bases from V and 4 bases from J, with 13 bases in between. CDR3 region: CASADSSYEQYF. As DNA, the CDR3 is TGTGCCAGTGCCGACAGTTCTTACGAGCAGTACTTC.

CDR3 bases: TGTGCCAGCAGTTACGGACTAGCGGGAGTAGGAGAGACCCAGTACTTC. Protein product: CASSYGLAGVGETQYF. The genes are TRBV6-2 or TRBV6-3 and TRBJ2-5, with 13 bases aligning to TRBD2. The CDR3 covers 16 residues. Germline V lookup: CDR1 MNHEY, CDR2 SVGEGT. Trimming removed 2 bases from V and 4 bases from J; junction bases left unmatched: 4.

This clonotype was found a few times. This chain connects TRBV6-2 or TRBV6-3 to TRBJ2-1, with 14 bases fitting TRBD2. The V and J ends lost 6 bases and 6 bases, in that order; junction bases with no gene match: 7. Per germline, CDR1 MNHEY and CDR2 SVGEGT. CDR3 length equals 16 residues. The CDR3 is CASSRPTSGRANEQFF. The CDR3 DNA sequence: TGTGCCAGCAGCCGACCGACTAGCGGGAGGGCCAATGAGCAGTTCTTC.

This clonotype came up many times. V and J are TRBV29-1 and TRBJ2-3, with D possibly matching TRBD2 (6 bases). Germline V gene sequence: CDR1 SQVTM, CDR2 ANQGSEA. Trimming took 3 bases from V and 6 from J, leaving 13 bases between them. This CDR3 is 13 amino acids long. This CDR3 is CSVEASARDTQYF. CDR3 DNA sequence: TGCAGCGTTGAGGCTAGCGCGCGGGATACGCAGTATTTT.

The V and J genes are TRBV29-1 and TRBJ2-1; 8 nucleotides match TRBD2. Germline V gene sequence: CDR1 SQVTM, CDR2 ANQGSEA. V lost 7 bases and J lost 9; bases outside the gene matches: 11. This CDR3 region has 13 residues. CDR3 DNA: TGCAGCGAACTAACTAGCGGTGGGGGTGAGCAGTTCTTC. The encoded protein is CSELTSGGGEQFF.